A single sample is the source of the 17 T cell receptor beta chains below, sequenced in a study of blood T cells in healthy people across ages. Primed by a sample-barcoded 5' primer and a J-beta primer mix, a second PCR proceeded for about 7 to 11 cycles. Each CDR3 protein gets one entry after TCRdb re-called the 5' RACE reads with MiXCR. The repertoire consists of fewer than 800,000 distinct CDR3 sequences, with roughly 25% occurring once and the leading ten covering 9.4%. The same sample was also used in a study of T cells of mothers and their children.

The source material was blood. The source is a boy aged 5 to 17 in good health.

The chain employs TRBV27 and TRBJ2-3; D is uncertain. Germline assignment: CDR1 MNHEY and CDR2 SMNVEV (reference sequence). CDR3 length: 12 residues. Trimming took 7 bases from V and 5 from J, leaving 10 bases between them. Here the CDR3 reads CASIGRGDTQYF. The CDR3 DNA sequence: TGTGCCAGCATTGGGCGAGGAGATACGCAGTATTTT.

The chain carries TRBV3-1 and TRBJ2-5; D unresolved. CDR1 is LGHDT, CDR2 YNNKEL, per germline (reference sequence). Trimming cost V 1 base and J 2 bases, with 11 bases left between them. The length of the CDR3 is 15 residues. CDR3 nucleotides: TGTGCCAGCAGCCAAGTTATCGGCGAACAAGAGACCCAGTACTTC. It translates to CASSQVIGEQETQYF.

The chain's CDR3 is CASSRGRTNQPQHF. Written as DNA, the CDR3 is TGTGCCAGCAGTCGAGGACGGACCAATCAGCCCCAGCATTTT. The rearrangement links TRBV6-2 or TRBV6-3 to TRBJ1-5, with D unresolved. Per the germline V gene, CDR1 is MNHEY and CDR2 is SVGEGT. Trimming stripped 5 bases from V and 3 bases from J, with 11 bases between. This CDR3 has 14 residues.

The CDR3 region is CASSKSRDRSYEQYF. For the CDR3, the DNA is TGTGCCAGCAGCAAATCCCGGGACCGATCCTACGAGCAGTACTTC. The chain couples TRBV21-1 to TRBJ2-7; no DNA check was done on the table's D call, TRBD1. TRBV21-1 is a pseudogene segment. The CDR3 loop spans 15 amino acids.

The rearrangement joins TRBV12-3 or TRBV12-4 to TRBJ2-2; D call uncertain. This CDR3 is 16 amino acids long. The V end lost 2 bases, the J end lost 5 bases, and 15 bases lay between the germline ends. CDR3 sequence reads: CASSLYGEGLTGELFF. The CDR3 DNA follows: TGTGCCAGCAGTTTATATGGAGAAGGTCTGACCGGGGAGCTGTTTTTT.

The J gene is TRBJ2-7, the V gene TRBV28, with no clear D. The CDR3 consists of 15 residues. The V gene lost 5 bases and the J gene lost 2 bases, with 16 bases spanning the gap. Germline V gene sequence: CDR1 MDHEN, CDR2 SYDVKM. The CDR3 DNA sequence: TGTGCCAGCAGTCCCGGTTACGTCACCACCTACGAGCAGTACTTC. Residues: CASSPGYVTTYEQYF.

The V call is TRBV29-1, the J call TRBJ2-5; D might be TRBD2 (7 bases). Per germline, CDR1 SQVTM and CDR2 ANQGSEA. This CDR3 region has 16 residues. Deletions cut 6 bases from V and 5 bases from J, with 25 bases between. The CDR3, as DNA: TGCAGCGTAAAGTCGGGGGGCGCGAACCTGTTGGAGACCCAGTACTTC. Protein: CSVKSGGANLLETQYF.

This chain connects TRBV4-1 to TRBJ2-5; no definite D call. CDR1 is MGHRA, CDR2 YSYEKL, per germline. CDR3 length: 13 amino acids. V lost 1 base and J 7 bases, leaving 10 bases between the germline ends. CDR3 coding DNA: TGCGCCAGCAGCCAAGCGTGGGAATGGACCCAGTACTTC. Protein sequence: CASSQAWEWTQYF.

CDR3 amino acids: CASSLSVGGYNEQFF. In DNA, the CDR3 is TGTGCCAGCAGTCTATCGGTCGGGGGCTACAATGAGCAGTTCTTC. The chain couples TRBV28 to TRBJ2-1; maybe TRBD2 (6 bases). The ends were cut back, 5 bases at V and 3 bases at J, with 14 bases in the middle. The CDR3 contains 15 residues. Germline CDR1 is MDHEN and CDR2 is SYDVKM.

The rearrangement links TRBV29-1 to TRBJ1-2, with D hard to call. This CDR3 has 12 residues. In germline, CDR1 is SQVTM, CDR2 ANQGSEA. V dropped 7 bases and J dropped 7 bases, with 16 bases sitting between them. The CDR3 nucleotides read TGCAGCGGGCGACTGCTTGCCTCTGGCTACACCTTC. Protein product: CSGRLLASGYTF. Full variable domain (remainder filled in from reference TRBV29-1 and TRBJ1-2): SAVISQKPSRDICQRGTSLTIQCQVDSQVTMMFWYRQQPGQSLTLIATANQGSEATYESGFVIDKFPISRPNLTFSTLTVSNMSPEDSSIYLCSGRLLASGYTFGSGTRLTVV.

J is TRBJ2-2 and V is TRBV6-2 or TRBV6-3; perhaps TRBD1 as D (6 bases). Germline CDR1 is MNHEY and CDR2 is SVGEGT. This CDR3 contains 12 residues. Trimming shortened V by 7 bases and J by 8 bases, and 11 bases separated the two germline ends. CDR3 nucleotides: TGTGCCAGCACCACAGGGTCTGGGGAGCTGTTTTTT. Encoded protein: CASTTGSGELFF.

The CDR3 loop is CASSLTGYTGELFF. The CDR3 nucleotides read TGTGCCAGCAGCCTGACAGGTTATACCGGGGAGCTGTTTTTT. The chain employs TRBV7-3 and TRBJ2-2; tentative D call: TRBD1 (6 bases). The V gene's germline CDR1 is SGHTA and CDR2 FQGTGA. The CDR3 length is 14 residues. V was shortened by 5 bases and J by 5 bases, with 12 bases between the two germline ends. The whole variable domain, filled in from reference TRBV7-3 and TRBJ2-2, reads GAGVSQTPSNKVTEKGKYVELRCDPISGHTALYWYRQSLGQGPEFLIYFQGTGAADDSGLPNDRFFAVRPEGSVSTLKIQRTERGDSAVYLCASSLTGYTGELFFGEGSRLTVL.

The chain uses TRBV12-3 or TRBV12-4 and TRBJ2-7; the match to TRBD2 covers 9 bases. V dropped 7 bases and J dropped 3; count of bases not matched to a gene: 10. The CDR3 runs 15 residues. Here the CDR3 reads CASNPYSGSFYEQYF. DNA for the CDR3: TGTGCCAGCAACCCATATAGCGGGAGTTTCTACGAGCAGTACTTC.

This clonotype was seen a few times. CDR3 residues: CASSSPTSGYNEQFF. Here the CDR3 DNA reads TGCGCCAGCAGCTCCCCGACTAGCGGTTACAATGAGCAGTTCTTC. The chain links TRBV5-1 to TRBJ2-1, with 9 bases lining up with TRBD2. This CDR3 has 15 residues. The junction had 5 bases not matched to a gene; V was cut back by 3 bases and J by 4 bases. Germline CDR1 and CDR2: SGHRS and YFSETQ.

V usage is TRBV6-2 or TRBV6-3 and J usage is TRBJ2-7; possibly TRBD1 for D (5 bases). V was cut by 7 bases and J by 3 bases, with 10 bases left in between. Germline V gene lookup returns CDR1 MNHEY and CDR2 SVGEGT. The CDR3 covers 12 residues. The CDR3 is CASNLRGYEQYF. In DNA, the CDR3 is TGTGCCAGCAACCTAAGGGGCTACGAGCAGTACTTC.

A note on this clonotype: This likely comes from a read error, as the CDR3 has no conserved phenylalanine or tryptophan at its end. V is TRBV5-8 and J is TRBJ2-7, with D possibly TRBD2 on 5 matching bases. V lost 5 bases to trimming and J lost 0 bases, with 9 bases between them. The CDR3 is made up of 13 amino acids. Per germline, CDR1 SGHTS and CDR2 YDEGEE. For the CDR3, the DNA is TGTGCCAGCAGACGGGAAATCTCCTACGAGCAGTACTCC. This encodes CASRREISYEQYS.

This clonotype was seen a few times. The chain couples TRBV29-1 to TRBJ2-7; 12 positions match TRBD1. V gave up 3 bases and J gave up 3 bases; unmatched junction bases: 3. This CDR3 has 14 amino acids. Germline loops: CDR1 SQVTM, CDR2 ANQGSEA. In DNA form, the CDR3 reads TGCAGCGTTGAGGGGACAGGGGGCTACTACGAGCAGTACTTC. Amino acid sequence: CSVEGTGGYYEQYF.